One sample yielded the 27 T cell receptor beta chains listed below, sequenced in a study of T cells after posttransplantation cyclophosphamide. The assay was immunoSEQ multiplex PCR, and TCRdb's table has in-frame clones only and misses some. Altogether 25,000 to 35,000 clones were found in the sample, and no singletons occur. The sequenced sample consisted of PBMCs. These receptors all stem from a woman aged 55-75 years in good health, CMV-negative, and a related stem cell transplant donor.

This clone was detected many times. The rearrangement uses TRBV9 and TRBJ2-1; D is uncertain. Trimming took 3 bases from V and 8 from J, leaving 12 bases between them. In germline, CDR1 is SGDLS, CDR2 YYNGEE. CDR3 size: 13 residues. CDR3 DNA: TGTGCCAGCAGCGCCCTAGATTTCCATGAGCAGTTCTTC. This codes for CASSALDFHEQFF.

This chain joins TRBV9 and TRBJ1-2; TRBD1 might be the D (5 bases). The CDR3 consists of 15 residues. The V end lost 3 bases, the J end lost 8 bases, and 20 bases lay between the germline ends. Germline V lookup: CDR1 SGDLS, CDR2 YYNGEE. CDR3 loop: CASSGSPEGISGYTF. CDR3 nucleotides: TGTGCCAGCAGCGGCTCCCCGGAGGGGATCTCAGGCTACACCTTC. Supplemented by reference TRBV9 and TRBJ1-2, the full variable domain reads DSGVTQTPKHLITATGQRVTLRCSPRSGDLSVYWYQQSLDQGLQFLIQYYNGEERAKGNILERFSAQQFPDLHSELNLSSLELGDSALYFCASSGSPEGISGYTFGSGTRLTVV.

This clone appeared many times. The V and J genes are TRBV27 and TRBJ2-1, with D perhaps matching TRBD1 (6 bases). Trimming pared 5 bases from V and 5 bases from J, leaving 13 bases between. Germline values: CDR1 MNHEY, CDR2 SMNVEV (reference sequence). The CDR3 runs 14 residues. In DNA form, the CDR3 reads TGTGCCAGCAGTCTCCGACAGGCCAACAATGAGCAGTTCTTC. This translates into CASSLRQANNEQFF.

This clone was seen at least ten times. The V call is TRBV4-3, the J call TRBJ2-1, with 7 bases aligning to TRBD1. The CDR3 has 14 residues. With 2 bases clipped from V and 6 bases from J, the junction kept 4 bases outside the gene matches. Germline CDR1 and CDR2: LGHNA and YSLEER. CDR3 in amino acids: CASSQRTGGNEQFF. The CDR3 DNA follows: TGCGCCAGCAGCCAAAGGACAGGAGGCAATGAGCAGTTCTTC.

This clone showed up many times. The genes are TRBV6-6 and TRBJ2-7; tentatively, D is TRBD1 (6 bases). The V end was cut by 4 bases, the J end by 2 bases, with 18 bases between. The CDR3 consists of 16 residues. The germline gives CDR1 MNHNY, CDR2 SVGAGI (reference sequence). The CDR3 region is CASSSLPGTLTYEQYF. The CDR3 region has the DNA TGTGCCAGCAGTTCTTTACCCGGGACACTCACCTACGAGCAGTACTTC.

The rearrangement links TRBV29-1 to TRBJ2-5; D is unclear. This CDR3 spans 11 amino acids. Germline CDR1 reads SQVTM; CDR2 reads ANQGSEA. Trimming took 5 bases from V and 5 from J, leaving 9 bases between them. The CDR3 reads CSVIYSETQYF. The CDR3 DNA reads TGCAGCGTTATTTATAGCGAGACCCAGTACTTC.

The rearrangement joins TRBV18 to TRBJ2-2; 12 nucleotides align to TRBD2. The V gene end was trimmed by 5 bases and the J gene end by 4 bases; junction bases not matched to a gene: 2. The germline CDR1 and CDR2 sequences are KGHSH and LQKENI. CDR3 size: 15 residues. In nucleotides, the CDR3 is TGTGCCAGCTCAACGGGACTAGCGGGCACCGGGGAGCTGTTTTTT. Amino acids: CASSTGLAGTGELFF.

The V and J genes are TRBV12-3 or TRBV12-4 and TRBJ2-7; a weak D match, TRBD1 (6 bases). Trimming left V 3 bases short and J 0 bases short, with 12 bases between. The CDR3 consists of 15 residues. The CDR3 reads CASSFSQGFSYEQYF. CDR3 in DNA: TGTGCCAGCAGTTTTTCACAGGGTTTCTCCTACGAGCAGTACTTC.

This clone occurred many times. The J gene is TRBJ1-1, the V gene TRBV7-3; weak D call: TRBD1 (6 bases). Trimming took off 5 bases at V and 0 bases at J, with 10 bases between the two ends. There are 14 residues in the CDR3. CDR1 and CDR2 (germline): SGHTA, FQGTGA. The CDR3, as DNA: TGTGCCAGCAGCGCGACAGGCCTGAACACTGAAGCTTTCTTT. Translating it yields CASSATGLNTEAFF. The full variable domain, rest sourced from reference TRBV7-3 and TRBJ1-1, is GAGVSQTPSNKVTEKGKYVELRCDPISGHTALYWYRQSLGQGPEFLIYFQGTGAADDSGLPNDRFFAVRPEGSVSTLKIQRTERGDSAVYLCASSATGLNTEAFFGQGTRLTVV.

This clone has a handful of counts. The CDR3 DNA is TGTGCCTGGAGTAATAGAGCCGCGGGGGGCAATCAGCCCCAGCATTTT. Protein sequence: CAWSNRAAGGNQPQHF. The chain has TRBV30 and TRBJ1-5, with a tentative D call TRBD1 (5 bases). Germline loops: CDR1 GTSNPN, CDR2 SVGIG (reference sequence). The CDR3 sequence is 16 residues long. Trimming stripped 2 bases from V and 2 bases from J, with 16 bases between.

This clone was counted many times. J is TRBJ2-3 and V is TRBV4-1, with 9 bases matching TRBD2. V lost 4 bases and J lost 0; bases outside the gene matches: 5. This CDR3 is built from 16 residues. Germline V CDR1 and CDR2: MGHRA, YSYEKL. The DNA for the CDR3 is TGCGCCAGCAGCCCCCGGCTAGCGGGAAGCACAGATACGCAGTATTTT. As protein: CASSPRLAGSTDTQYF.

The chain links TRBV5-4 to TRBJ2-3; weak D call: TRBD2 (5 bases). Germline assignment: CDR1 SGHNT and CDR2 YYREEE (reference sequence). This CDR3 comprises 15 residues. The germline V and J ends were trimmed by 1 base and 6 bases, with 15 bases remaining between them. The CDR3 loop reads CASSLRLEGGDTQYF. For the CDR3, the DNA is TGTGCCAGCAGCTTGAGGTTAGAGGGCGGGGATACGCAGTATTTT.

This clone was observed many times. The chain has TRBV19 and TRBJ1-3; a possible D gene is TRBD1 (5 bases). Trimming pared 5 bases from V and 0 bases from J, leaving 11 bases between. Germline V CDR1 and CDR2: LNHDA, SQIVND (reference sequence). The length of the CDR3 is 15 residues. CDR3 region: CASSPGQDSGNTIYF. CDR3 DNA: TGTGCCAGTAGTCCCGGACAAGACTCTGGAAACACCATATATTTT.

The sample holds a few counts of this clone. The CDR3 reads CASSPSGGLRQYF. CDR3 bases: TGTGCCAGCAGCCCGAGTGGGGGGTTGAGGCAGTACTTC. This rearrangement joins TRBV11-2 to TRBJ2-7; possible D gene TRBD2, 6 bases. CDR1 and CDR2 (germline): SGHAT, FQNNGV. Deletions cut 5 bases from V and 9 bases from J, with 17 bases between. The CDR3 totals 13 residues.

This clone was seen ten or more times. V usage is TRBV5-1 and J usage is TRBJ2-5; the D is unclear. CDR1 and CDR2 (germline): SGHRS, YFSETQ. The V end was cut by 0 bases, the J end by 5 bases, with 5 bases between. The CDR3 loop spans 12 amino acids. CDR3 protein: CASSLVQETQYF. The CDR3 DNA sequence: TGCGCCAGCAGCTTGGTACAGGAGACCCAGTACTTC.

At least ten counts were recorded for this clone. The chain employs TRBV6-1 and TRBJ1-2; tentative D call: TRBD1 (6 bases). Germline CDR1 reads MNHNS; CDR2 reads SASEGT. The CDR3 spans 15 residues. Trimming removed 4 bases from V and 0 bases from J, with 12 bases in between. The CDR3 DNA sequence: TGTGCCAGCAGTGTCCAGACAGGAGCTAACTATGGCTACACCTTC. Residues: CASSVQTGANYGYTF.

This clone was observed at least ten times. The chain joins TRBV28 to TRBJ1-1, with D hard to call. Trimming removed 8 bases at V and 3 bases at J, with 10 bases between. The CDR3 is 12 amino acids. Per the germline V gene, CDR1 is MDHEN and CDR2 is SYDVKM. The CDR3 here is CASGSGYTEAFF. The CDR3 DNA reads TGTGCCAGCGGGTCCGGGTACACTGAAGCTTTCTTT. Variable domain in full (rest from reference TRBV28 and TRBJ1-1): DVKVTQSSRYLVKRTGEKVFLECVQDMDHENMFWYRQDPGLGLRLIYFSYDVKMKEKGDIPEGYSVSREKKERFSLILESASTNQTSMYLCASGSGYTEAFFGQGTRLTVV.

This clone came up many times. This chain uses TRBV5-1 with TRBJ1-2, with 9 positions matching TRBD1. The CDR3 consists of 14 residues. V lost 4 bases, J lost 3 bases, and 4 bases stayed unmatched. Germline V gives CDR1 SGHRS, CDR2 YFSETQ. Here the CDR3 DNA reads TGCGCCAGCAGCCCCGGGACAGGGCACTATGGCTACACCTTC. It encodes CASSPGTGHYGYTF.

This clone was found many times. CDR3 loop: CASSFGTGVYEQYF. CDR3 DNA sequence: TGTGCCAGCAGCTTCGGGACAGGGGTCTACGAGCAGTACTTC. The chain recombines TRBV7-2 with TRBJ2-7; 10 bases align to TRBD1. CDR1 and CDR2 from the germline V gene are SGHTA and FQGNSA. The ends lost 3 bases at V and 3 bases at J; junction bases unmatched: 2. The CDR3 runs to 14 residues.

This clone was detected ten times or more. The CDR3 is CASPPGLEQFF. The CDR3, as DNA: TGCGCCAGCCCCCCGGGACTTGAGCAGTTCTTC. This chain connects TRBV10-2 to TRBJ2-1; D is possibly TRBD2 (6 bases). The germline gives CDR1 WSHSY, CDR2 SAAADI. This CDR3 has 11 residues. Trimming shortened V by 8 bases and J by 9 bases, and 11 bases separated the two germline ends.

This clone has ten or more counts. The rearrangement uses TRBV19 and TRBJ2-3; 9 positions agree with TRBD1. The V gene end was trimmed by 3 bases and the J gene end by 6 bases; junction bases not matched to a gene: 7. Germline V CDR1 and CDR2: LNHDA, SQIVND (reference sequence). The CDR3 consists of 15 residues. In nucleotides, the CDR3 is TGTGCCAGTAGTATGGGACAGGGTCCATATGATACGCAGTATTTT. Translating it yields CASSMGQGPYDTQYF.

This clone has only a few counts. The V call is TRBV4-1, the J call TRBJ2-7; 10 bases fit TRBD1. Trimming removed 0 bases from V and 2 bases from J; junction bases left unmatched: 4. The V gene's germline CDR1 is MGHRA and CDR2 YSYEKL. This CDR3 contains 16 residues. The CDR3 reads CASSQDSGTGAYEQYF. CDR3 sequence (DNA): TGCGCCAGCAGCCAAGATTCCGGGACAGGGGCCTACGAGCAGTACTTC.

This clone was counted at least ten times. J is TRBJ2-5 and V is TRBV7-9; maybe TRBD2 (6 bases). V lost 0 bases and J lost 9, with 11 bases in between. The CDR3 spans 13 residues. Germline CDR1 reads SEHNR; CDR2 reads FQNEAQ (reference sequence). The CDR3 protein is CASSLAVSGAQYF. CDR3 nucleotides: TGTGCCAGCAGCTTAGCCGTCTCGGGGGCCCAGTACTTC.

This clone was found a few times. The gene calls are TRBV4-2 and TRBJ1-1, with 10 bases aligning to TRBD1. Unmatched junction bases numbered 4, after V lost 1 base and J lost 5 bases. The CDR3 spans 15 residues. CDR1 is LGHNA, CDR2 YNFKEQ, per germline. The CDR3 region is CASSQGDRGKTEAFF. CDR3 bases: TGTGCCAGCAGCCAAGGGGACAGGGGAAAAACTGAAGCTTTCTTT.

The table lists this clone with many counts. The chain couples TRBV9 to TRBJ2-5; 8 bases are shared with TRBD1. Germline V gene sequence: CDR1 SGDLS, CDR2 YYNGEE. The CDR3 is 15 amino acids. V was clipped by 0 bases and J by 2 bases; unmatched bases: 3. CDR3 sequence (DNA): TGTGCCAGCAGCGTAGCACAGGGGGGTCAAGAGACCCAGTACTTC. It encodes CASSVAQGGQETQYF.

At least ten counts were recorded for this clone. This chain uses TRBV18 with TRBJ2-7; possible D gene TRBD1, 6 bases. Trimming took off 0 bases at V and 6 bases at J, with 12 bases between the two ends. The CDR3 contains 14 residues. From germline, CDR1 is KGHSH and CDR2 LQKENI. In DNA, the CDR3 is TGTGCCAGCTCACCACCGTACAGGGCCCTCGAGCAGTACTTC. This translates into CASSPPYRALEQYF.

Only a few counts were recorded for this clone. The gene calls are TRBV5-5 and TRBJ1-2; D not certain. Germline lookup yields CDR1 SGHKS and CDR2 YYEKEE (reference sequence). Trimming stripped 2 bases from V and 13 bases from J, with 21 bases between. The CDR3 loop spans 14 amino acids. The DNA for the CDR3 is TGTGCCAGCAGCTTCCAAACCGGGCCCCACGCGGGCACCTTC. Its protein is CASSFQTGPHAGTF. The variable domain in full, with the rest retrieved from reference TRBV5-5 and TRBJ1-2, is DAGVTQSPTHLIKTRGQQVTLRCSPISGHKSVSWYQQVLGQGPQFIFQYYEKEERGRGNFPDRFSARQFPNYSSELNVNALLLGDSALYLCASSFQTGPHAGTFGSGTRLTVV.